This passage covers 10 T cell receptor beta chains from one sample sequenced in a study of response to subunit inactivated influenza vaccine. TCRdb itself ran the RT-PCR reads through MiXCR, one entry per CDR3 protein. The sample consists of a few hundred thousand distinct CDR3 sequences, roughly 20% of them appearing once. This specimen consisted of PBMCs from blood, obtained about 20 months after vaccination. These receptors were taken from a man aged 45 to 75 who received an inactivated influenza vaccine.

A few counts support this clonotype. This chain joins TRBV20-1 and TRBJ2-7, with D uncertain. Per germline, CDR1 DFQATT and CDR2 SNEGSKA (reference sequence). The CDR3 consists of 11 residues. The germline V and J ends were trimmed by 3 bases and 0 bases, with 3 bases remaining between them. The CDR3 spells CSASPSYEQYF. The CDR3 DNA reads TGCAGTGCTAGCCCCTCCTACGAGCAGTACTTC.

The rearrangement links TRBV27 to TRBJ2-5, with TRBD2 identical over 12 bases. Losses at the gene ends were 2 bases for V and 2 bases for J; bases not matched to a gene: 6. The length of the CDR3 is 17 residues. The V gene's germline CDR1 is MNHEY and CDR2 SMNVEV (reference sequence). The CDR3 nucleotides are TGTGCCAGCAGTTTACTGGCTAGCGGGGGGGCTCAAGAGACCCAGTACTTC. The encoded protein is CASSLLASGGAQETQYF.

This clonotype was detected a few times. J is TRBJ2-5 and V is TRBV24-1; 7 bases agree with TRBD2. The CDR3 covers 18 residues. Germline lookup yields CDR1 KGHDR and CDR2 SFDVKD. J was trimmed by 2 bases and V by 2 bases; bases with no gene match: 13. The CDR3, as DNA: TGTGCCACCAGTGATTCGAAGGACGCTAGCGGAATACAAGAGACCCAGTACTTC. The encoded protein is CATSDSKDASGIQETQYF.

Details on this clonotype: A read error is possible here, since a much larger clone lies one base away. The rearrangement joins TRBV20-1 to TRBJ1-5, with TRBD1 matching 9 bases. The CDR3 has 15 residues. The trim removed 3 bases at V and 6 bases at J, leaving 9 bases unmatched. Germline CDR1 is DFQATT and CDR2 is SNEGSKA (reference sequence). For the CDR3, the DNA is TGCAGTGCTAGTCTGGGACAGGGTCAAGGTCAGCCCCAGCATTTT. Encoded protein: CSASLGQGQGQPQHF.

The chain combines TRBV5-6 with TRBJ2-3, with D uncertain. The ends were cut back, 4 bases at V and 0 bases at J, with 9 bases in the middle. The CDR3 runs to 14 residues. Germline loops: CDR1 SGHDT, CDR2 YYEEEE. The CDR3: CASSDGTSTDTQYF. CDR3 bases: TGTGCCAGCAGCGACGGAACTAGCACAGATACGCAGTATTTT.

This clonotype was seen more than once but under ten times. The rearrangement uses TRBV7-2 and TRBJ1-3; D ambiguous. The V and J ends lost 5 bases and 2 bases respectively, with 13 bases between them. Germline V gene lookup returns CDR1 SGHTA and CDR2 FQGNSA. CDR3 size: 15 residues. CDR3 sequence (DNA): TGTGCCAGCAGCCCCCGGGGAAGTCCTGGAAACACCATATATTTT. Translated, it gives CASSPRGSPGNTIYF.

This clonotype was counted only a few times. The chain links TRBV12-3 or TRBV12-4 to TRBJ1-2; D call uncertain. Deletions cut 6 bases from V and 6 bases from J, with 14 bases between. The CDR3 length is 13 residues. In DNA, the CDR3 is TGTGCCAGCAGCTTTCTACATGGCGATGGCTACACCTTC. Residues: CASSFLHGDGYTF.

This clonotype came up a few times. The chain joins TRBV6-2 or TRBV6-3 to TRBJ2-2; D is unclear. CDR1 is MNHEY, CDR2 SVGEGT, per germline. Trimming left V 4 bases short and J 4 bases short, with 10 bases between. This CDR3 is built from 14 residues. CDR3 region: CASSLSRTTGELFF. The CDR3 DNA is TGTGCCAGCAGTTTATCACGGACCACCGGGGAGCTGTTTTTT.

This clonotype was observed at least ten times. The chain joins TRBV12-3 or TRBV12-4 to TRBJ1-3; D remains ambiguous. Trimming pared 2 bases from V and 1 base from J, leaving 6 bases between. CDR3 length: 14 amino acids. DNA of the CDR3: TGTGCCAGCAGTTTATCTGGGTCTGGAAACACCATATATTTT. Encoded protein: CASSLSGSGNTIYF.

The chain joins TRBV6-1 to TRBJ1-5; a possible D gene is TRBD1 (6 bases). Germline lookup yields CDR1 MNHNS and CDR2 SASEGT. Trimming took 6 bases from V and 7 from J, leaving 16 bases between them. CDR3 length equals 14 residues. The CDR3 protein is CASRGGPQGQPQHF. CDR3 nucleotides: TGTGCCAGCAGGGGGGGACCCCAGGGGCAGCCCCAGCATTTT.